The clone carrying this T cell receptor (beta chain) has a handful of counts. Its antigen is as yet unknown. CDR3 size: 15 residues. In germline, CDR1 is SGHNT, CDR2 YYREEE (reference sequence). V was clipped by 1 base and J by 3 bases; unmatched bases: 2. This sample stems from a study of T cells and Merkel cell carcinoma outcomes. Study results and limitations: Merkel cell carcinoma outcomes were reportedly predicted by repertoire and T-cell density.

Using immunoSEQ multiplex PCR, the repertoire was profiled, and TCRdb retains in-frame clones only, with some absent. The table records some 19,000 clones, over 75% of them present only once. The sequence came from a human donor with Merkel cell carcinoma. This chain connects TRBV5-4 to TRBJ2-5; 11 bases align to TRBD2. What was sequenced was tumor tissue from Merkel cell carcinoma. The CDR3 nucleotides are TGTGCCAGCAGCTTGATAGCGGGGGGGGAAGAGACCCAGTACTTC. It translates to CASSLIAGGEETQYF.